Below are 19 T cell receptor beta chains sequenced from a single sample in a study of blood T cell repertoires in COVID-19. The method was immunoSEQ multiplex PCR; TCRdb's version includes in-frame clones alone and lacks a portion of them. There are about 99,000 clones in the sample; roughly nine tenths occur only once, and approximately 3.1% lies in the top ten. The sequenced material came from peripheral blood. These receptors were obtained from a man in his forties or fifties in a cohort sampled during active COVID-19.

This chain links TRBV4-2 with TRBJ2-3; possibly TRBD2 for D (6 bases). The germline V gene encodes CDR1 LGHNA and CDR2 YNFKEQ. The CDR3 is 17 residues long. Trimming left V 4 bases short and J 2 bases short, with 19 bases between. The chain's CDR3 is CASSPGGNSGYTDTQYF. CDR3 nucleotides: TGTGCCAGCAGCCCTGGGGGGAATAGCGGCTACACAGATACGCAGTATTTT.

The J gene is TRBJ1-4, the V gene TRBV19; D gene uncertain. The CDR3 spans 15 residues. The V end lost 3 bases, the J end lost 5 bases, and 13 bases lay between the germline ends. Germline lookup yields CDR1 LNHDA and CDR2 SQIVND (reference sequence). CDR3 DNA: TGTGCCAGTAGTATCCCTCAGTCCGGGAATGAAAAACTGTTTTTT. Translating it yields CASSIPQSGNEKLFF.

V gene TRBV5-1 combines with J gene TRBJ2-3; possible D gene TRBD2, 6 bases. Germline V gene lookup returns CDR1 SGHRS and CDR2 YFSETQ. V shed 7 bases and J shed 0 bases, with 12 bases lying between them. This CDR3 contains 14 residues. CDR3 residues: CASAEGQSTDTQYF. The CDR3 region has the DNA TGCGCCAGCGCGGAGGGGCAGAGCACAGATACGCAGTATTTT.

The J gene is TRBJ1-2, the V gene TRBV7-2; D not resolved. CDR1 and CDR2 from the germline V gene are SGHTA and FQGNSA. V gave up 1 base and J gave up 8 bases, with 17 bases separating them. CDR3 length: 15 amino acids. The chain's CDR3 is CASSLGALPDLGYTF. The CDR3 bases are TGTGCCAGCAGCTTAGGGGCGCTGCCGGATCTGGGCTACACCTTC. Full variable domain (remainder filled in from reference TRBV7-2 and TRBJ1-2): GAGVSQSPSNKVTEKGKDVELRCDPISGHTALYWYRQSLGQGLEFLIYFQGNSAPDKSGLPSDRFSAERTGGSVSTLTIQRTQQEDSAVYLCASSLGALPDLGYTFGSGTRLTVV.

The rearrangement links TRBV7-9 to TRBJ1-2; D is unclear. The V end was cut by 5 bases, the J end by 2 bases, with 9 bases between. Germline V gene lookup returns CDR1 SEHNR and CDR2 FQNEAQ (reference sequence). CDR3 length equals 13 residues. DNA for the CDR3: TGTGCCAGCAGCCCAGCGGAGAACTATGGCTACACCTTC. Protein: CASSPAENYGYTF.

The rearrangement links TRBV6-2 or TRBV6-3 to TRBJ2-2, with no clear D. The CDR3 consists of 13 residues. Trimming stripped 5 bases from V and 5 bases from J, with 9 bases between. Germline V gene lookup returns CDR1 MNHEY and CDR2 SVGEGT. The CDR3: CASSNAETGELFF. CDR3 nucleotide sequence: TGTGCCAGCAGTAATGCGGAGACCGGGGAGCTGTTTTTT.

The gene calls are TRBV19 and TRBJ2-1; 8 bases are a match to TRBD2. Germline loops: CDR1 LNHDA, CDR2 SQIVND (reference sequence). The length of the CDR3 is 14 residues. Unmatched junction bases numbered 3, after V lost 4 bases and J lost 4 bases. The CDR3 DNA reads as TGTGCCAGTAGTACCAGCGGGGGATACAATGAGCAGTTCTTC. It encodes CASSTSGGYNEQFF.

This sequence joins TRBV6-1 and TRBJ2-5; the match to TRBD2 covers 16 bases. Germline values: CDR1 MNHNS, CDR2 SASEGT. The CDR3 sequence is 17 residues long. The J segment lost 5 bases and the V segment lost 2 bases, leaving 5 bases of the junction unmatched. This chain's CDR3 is CASSEPGLAGGLETQYF. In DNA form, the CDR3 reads TGTGCCAGCAGTGAACCGGGACTAGCGGGGGGGCTGGAGACCCAGTACTTC.

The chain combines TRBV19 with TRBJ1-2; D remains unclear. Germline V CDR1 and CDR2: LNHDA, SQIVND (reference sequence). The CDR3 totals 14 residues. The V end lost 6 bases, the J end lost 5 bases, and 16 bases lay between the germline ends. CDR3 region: CASSSPTSWYGYTF. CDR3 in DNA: TGTGCCAGTAGCTCCCCAACAAGTTGGTATGGCTACACCTTC.

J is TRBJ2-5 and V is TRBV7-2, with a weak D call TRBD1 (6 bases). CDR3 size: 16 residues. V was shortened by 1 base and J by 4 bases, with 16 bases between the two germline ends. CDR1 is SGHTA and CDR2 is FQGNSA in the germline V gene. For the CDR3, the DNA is TGTGCCAGCAGCTTAGAAAGACAGGCCTTTCGAGAGACCCAGTACTTC. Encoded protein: CASSLERQAFRETQYF.

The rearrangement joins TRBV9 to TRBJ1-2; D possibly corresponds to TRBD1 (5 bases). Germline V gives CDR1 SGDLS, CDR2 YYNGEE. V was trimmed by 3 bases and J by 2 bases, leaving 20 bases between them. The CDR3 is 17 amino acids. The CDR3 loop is CASSAAQGTQANYGYTF. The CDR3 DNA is TGTGCCAGCAGCGCCGCTCAGGGAACCCAAGCAAACTATGGCTACACCTTC.

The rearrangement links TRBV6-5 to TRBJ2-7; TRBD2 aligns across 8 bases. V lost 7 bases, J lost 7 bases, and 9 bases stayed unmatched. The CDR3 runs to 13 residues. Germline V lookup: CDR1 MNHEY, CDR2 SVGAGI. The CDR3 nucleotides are TGTGCCAGCACCACAACACGCGGGGGGGAGCAGTACTTC. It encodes CASTTTRGGEQYF.

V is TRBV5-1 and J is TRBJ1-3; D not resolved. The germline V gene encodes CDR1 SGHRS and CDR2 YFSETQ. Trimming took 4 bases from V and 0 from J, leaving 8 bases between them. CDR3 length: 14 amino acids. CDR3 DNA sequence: TGCGCCAGCAGCCCGACGGGCTCTGGAAACACCATATATTTT. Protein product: CASSPTGSGNTIYF. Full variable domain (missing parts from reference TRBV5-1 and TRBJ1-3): KAGVTQTPRYLIKTRGQQVTLSCSPISGHRSVSWYQQTPGQGLQFLFEYFSETQRNKGNFPGRFSGRQFSNSRSEMNVSTLELGDSALYLCASSPTGSGNTIYFGEGSWLTVV.

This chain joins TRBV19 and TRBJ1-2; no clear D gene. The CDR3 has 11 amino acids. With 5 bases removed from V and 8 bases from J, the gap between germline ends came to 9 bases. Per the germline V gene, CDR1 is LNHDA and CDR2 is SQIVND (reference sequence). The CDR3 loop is CASSQTRGYTF. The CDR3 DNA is TGTGCCAGTAGTCAAACGAGGGGCTACACCTTC.

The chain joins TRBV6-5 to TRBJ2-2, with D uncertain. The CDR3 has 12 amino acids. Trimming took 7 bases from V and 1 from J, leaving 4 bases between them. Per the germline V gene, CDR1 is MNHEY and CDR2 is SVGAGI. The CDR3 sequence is CASTRNTGELFF. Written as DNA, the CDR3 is TGTGCCAGCACCCGGAACACCGGGGAGCTGTTTTTT.

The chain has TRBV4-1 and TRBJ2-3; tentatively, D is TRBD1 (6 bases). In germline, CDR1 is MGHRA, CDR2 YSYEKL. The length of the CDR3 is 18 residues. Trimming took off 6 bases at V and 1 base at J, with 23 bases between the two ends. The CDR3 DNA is TGCGCCAGCAGTCTCACCTCCCCGGGACATGCTGGCACAGATACGCAGTATTTT. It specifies CASSLTSPGHAGTDTQYF.

CDR3 in DNA: TGTGCCAGCAGCAAACCCGGGACTAGCGGGGGCACCTACAATGAGCAGTTCTTC. This translates into CASSKPGTSGGTYNEQFF. This sequence joins TRBV7-9 and TRBJ2-1; 14 nucleotides match TRBD2. Trimming took 5 bases from V and 2 from J; bases not matched to a gene: 8. Germline V gene sequence: CDR1 SEHNR, CDR2 FQNEAQ (reference sequence). CDR3 length: 18 amino acids.

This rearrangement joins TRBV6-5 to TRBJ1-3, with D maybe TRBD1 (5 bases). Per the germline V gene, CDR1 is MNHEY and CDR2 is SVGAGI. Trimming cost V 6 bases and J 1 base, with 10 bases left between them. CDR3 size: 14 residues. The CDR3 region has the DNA TGTGCCAGCAGGTTGGGGGGATCTGGAAACACCATATATTTT. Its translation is CASRLGGSGNTIYF.

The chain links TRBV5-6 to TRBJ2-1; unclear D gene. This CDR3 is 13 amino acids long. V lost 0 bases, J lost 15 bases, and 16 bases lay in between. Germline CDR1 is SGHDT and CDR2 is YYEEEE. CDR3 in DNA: TGTGCCAGCAGCTTGGTCCAGAAATCTGGGCCGTTCTTC. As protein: CASSLVQKSGPFF. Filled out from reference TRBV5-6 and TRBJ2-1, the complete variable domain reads DAGVTQSPTHLIKTRGQQVTLRCSPKSGHDTVSWYQQALGQGPQFIFQYYEEEERQRGNFPDRFSGHQFPNYSSELNVNALLLGDSALYLCASSLVQKSGPFFGPGTRLTVL.